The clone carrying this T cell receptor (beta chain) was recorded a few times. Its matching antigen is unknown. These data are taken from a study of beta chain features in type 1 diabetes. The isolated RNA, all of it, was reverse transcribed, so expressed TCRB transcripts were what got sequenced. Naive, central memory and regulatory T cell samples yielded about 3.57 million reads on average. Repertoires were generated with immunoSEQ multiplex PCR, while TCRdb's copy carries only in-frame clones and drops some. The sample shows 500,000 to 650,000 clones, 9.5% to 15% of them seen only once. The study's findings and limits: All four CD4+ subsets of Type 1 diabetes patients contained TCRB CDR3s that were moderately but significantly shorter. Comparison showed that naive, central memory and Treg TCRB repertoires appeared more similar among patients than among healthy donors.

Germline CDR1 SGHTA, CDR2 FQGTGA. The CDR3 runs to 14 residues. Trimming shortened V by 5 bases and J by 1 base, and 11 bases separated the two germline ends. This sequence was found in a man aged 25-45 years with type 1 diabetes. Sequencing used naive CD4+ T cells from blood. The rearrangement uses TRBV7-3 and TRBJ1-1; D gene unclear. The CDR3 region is CASSPSSGNTEAFF. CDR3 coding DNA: TGTGCCAGCAGCCCCTCGTCTGGGAACACTGAAGCTTTCTTT.